One and the same sample provided the 9 T cell receptor beta chains below, sequenced in a study of cytomegalovirus exposure and HLA in healthy donors. Vbeta (60) and Jbeta (13) primers were used in the PCR. Produced via immunoSEQ multiplex PCR; TCRdb's table is partial and in-frame only. The sample shows approximately 120,000 clones, around 78% of them seen only once. Sequencing input: PBMCs. The receptors were sampled from a woman between 35 and 50 years old in good health and CMV-seronegative.

The chain joins TRBV7-3 to TRBJ2-2; tentatively, D is TRBD2 (6 bases). Germline loops: CDR1 SGHTA, CDR2 FQGTGA. This CDR3 comprises 14 residues. V lost 3 bases, J lost 3 bases, and 8 bases lay in between. CDR3 in DNA: TGTGCCAGCAGCTTGGGACTCTACACCGGGGAGCTGTTTTTT. This encodes CASSLGLYTGELFF. Together with reference TRBV7-3 and TRBJ2-2, the CDR3 gives the full variable domain: GAGVSQTPSNKVTEKGKYVELRCDPISGHTALYWYRQSLGQGPEFLIYFQGTGAADDSGLPNDRFFAVRPEGSVSTLKIQRTERGDSAVYLCASSLGLYTGELFFGEGSRLTVL.

This chain links TRBV5-1 with TRBJ1-1, with D uncertain. CDR1 is SGHRS, CDR2 YFSETQ, per germline. Trimming pared 3 bases from V and 5 bases from J, leaving 20 bases between. The CDR3 has 16 amino acids. The CDR3 here is CASSSNLLGSRTEAFF. The CDR3 region has the DNA TGCGCCAGCAGCTCCAACCTGCTCGGGAGTCGTACTGAAGCTTTCTTT.

This clone was counted ten times or more. CDR3 nucleotides: TGCGCCAGCAGCCAAGATCTGGTCAGGAACACGGTAGGCTACGAGCAGTACTTC. The encoded protein is CASSQDLVRNTVGYEQYF. The V gene is TRBV4-1, the J gene TRBJ2-7; no definite D call. The CDR3 contains 18 residues. The V gene's germline CDR1 is MGHRA and CDR2 YSYEKL. V lost 0 bases to trimming and J lost 3 bases, with 21 bases between them.

The chain is built from TRBV5-4 and TRBJ2-7; TRBD2 agrees at 10 bases. From germline, CDR1 is SGHNT and CDR2 YYREEE (reference sequence). This CDR3 comprises 14 residues. The V segment lost 3 bases and the J segment 6 bases; nucleotides outside the gene matches: 6. DNA of the CDR3: TGTGCCAGCAGCTATCTAGCGGGAGATGGCGAGCAGTACTTC. Its translation: CASSYLAGDGEQYF. Variable domain in full (rest from reference TRBV5-4 and TRBJ2-7): ETGVTQSPTHLIKTRGQQVTLRCSSQSGHNTVSWYQQALGQGPQFIFQYYREEENGRGNFPPRFSGLQFPNYSSELNVNALELDDSALYLCASSYLAGDGEQYFGPGTRLTVT.

CDR3 sequence reads: CASSVGSQNEKLFF. As DNA, the CDR3 is TGTGCCAGCAGCGTAGGGTCCCAGAATGAAAAACTGTTTTTT. V is TRBV9 and J is TRBJ1-4; unclear D gene. The germline V and J ends were trimmed by 0 bases and 5 bases, with 8 bases remaining between them. The CDR3 covers 14 residues. The V gene's germline CDR1 is SGDLS and CDR2 YYNGEE. Complete variable domain (other parts from reference TRBV9 and TRBJ1-4): DSGVTQTPKHLITATGQRVTLRCSPRSGDLSVYWYQQSLDQGLQFLIQYYNGEERAKGNILERFSAQQFPDLHSELNLSSLELGDSALYFCASSVGSQNEKLFFGSGTQLSVL.

In regard to this clone: One end of the junction varies from germline; a read error may be responsible. The chain couples TRBV5-1 to TRBJ2-6, with D tentatively TRBD1 (6 bases). CDR1 is SGHRS and CDR2 is YFSETQ in the germline V gene. This CDR3 is built from 16 residues. As DNA, the CDR3 is TGCGCCAGCAGCTTACAGGGTGGGCCTGGGGCCAACGGCCTGACTTTC. Protein: CASSLQGGPGANGLTF. Together with reference TRBV5-1 and TRBJ2-6, the CDR3 gives the full variable domain: KAGVTQTPRYLIKTRGQQVTLSCSPISGHRSVSWYQQTPGQGLQFLFEYFSETQRNKGNFPGRFSGRQFSNSRSEMNVSTLELGDSALYLCASSLQGGPGANGLTFGAGSRLTVL.

The V call is TRBV16, the J call TRBJ2-4; D unresolved. Between the trimmed V and J ends, which lost 1 base and 6 bases, there was a span of 25 bases. The germline CDR1 and CDR2 sequences are KGHSY and FQNENV. The CDR3 runs 19 residues. CDR3 sequence (DNA): TGTGCCAGCAGCCAATTTTATCGCCTCCCAAGTTCAACGGGAAACATTCAGTACTTC. This translates into CASSQFYRLPSSTGNIQYF.

The CDR3 DNA is TGCGCCAGCAGTGACGGACAGGGTACCTACAATGAGCAGTTCTTC. Residues: CASSDGQGTYNEQFF. The rearrangement links TRBV10-1 to TRBJ2-1, with 8 bases aligning to TRBD1. The CDR3 spans 15 residues. The germline V gene has CDR1 WNHNN and CDR2 SYGVQD (reference sequence). The V gene end was trimmed by 3 bases and the J gene end by 2 bases; junction bases not matched to a gene: 3.

The gene calls are TRBV7-3 and TRBJ2-2; 7 bases agree with TRBD2. The CDR3 has 15 amino acids. Germline assignment: CDR1 SGHTA and CDR2 FQGTGA. J was trimmed by 4 bases and V by 5 bases; bases with no gene match: 7. This CDR3 reads CASSRAGDGTGELFF. The CDR3 nucleotides read TGTGCCAGCAGCCGCGCGGGGGACGGCACCGGGGAGCTGTTTTTT.